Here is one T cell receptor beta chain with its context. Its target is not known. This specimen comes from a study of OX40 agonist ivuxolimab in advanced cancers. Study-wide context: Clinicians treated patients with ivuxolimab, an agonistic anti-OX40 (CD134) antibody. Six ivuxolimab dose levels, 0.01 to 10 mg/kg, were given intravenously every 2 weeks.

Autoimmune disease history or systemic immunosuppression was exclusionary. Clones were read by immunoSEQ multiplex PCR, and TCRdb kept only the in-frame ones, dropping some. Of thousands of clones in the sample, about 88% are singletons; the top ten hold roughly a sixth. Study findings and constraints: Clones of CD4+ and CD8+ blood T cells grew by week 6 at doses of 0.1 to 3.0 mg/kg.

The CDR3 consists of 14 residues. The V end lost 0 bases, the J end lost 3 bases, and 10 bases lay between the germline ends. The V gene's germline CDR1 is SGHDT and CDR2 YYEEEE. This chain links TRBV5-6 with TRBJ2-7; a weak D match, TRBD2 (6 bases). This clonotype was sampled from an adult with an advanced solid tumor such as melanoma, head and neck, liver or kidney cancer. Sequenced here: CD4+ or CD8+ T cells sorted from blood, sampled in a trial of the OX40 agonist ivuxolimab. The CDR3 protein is CASSLGLEVYEQYF. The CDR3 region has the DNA TGTGCCAGCAGCTTGGGACTAGAGGTCTACGAGCAGTACTTC.